These T cell receptor beta chains were read from a single sample in a study of OX40 agonist ivuxolimab in advanced cancers. The protocol was immunoSEQ multiplex PCR, while the TCRdb copy is restricted to in-frame clones and leaves out a portion. The sample records tens of thousands of clones, 92% being singletons. Sequences were derived from CD4+ or CD8+ T cells sorted from blood, sampled in a trial of the OX40 agonist ivuxolimab. These receptors were obtained from an adult with an advanced solid tumor such as melanoma, head and neck, liver or kidney cancer. Each CDR3 is given with its conserved first and last residue. Fields, in order: J gene, V gene, CDR3 length, D gene, clone size, CDR3 DNA, CDR3 protein. A D gene is named only where the DNA matches it firmly. The size entry is marked missing in some rows and otherwise reads once, few, many or a size class.

>TRBJ2-2|TRBV9|12|-|-
TGTGCCAGCAGGGATGGATCCGGGGAGCTGTTTTTT
CASRDGSGELFF
>TRBJ2-5|TRBV6-5|15|-|-
TGTGCCAGCAGTTACGGGATGCTGGGGGGAGAGACCCAGTACTTC
CASSYGMLGGETQYF
>TRBJ2-3|TRBV10-1|16|-|-
TGCGCCAGCAGTGTTTCGGGGGAAGGTCTCACAGATACGCAGTATTTT
CASSVSGEGLTDTQYF
>TRBJ2-7|TRBV7-6|13|-|-
TGTGCCAGCAGCTCCGGGGCTGGGGACGAGCAGTACTTC
CASSSGAGDEQYF
>TRBJ2-1|TRBV4-2|14|TRBD2|-
TGTGCCAGCAGCCGCCGGGACTACTACAATGAGCAGTTCTTC
CASSRRDYYNEQFF
>TRBJ2-5|TRBV7-7|15|TRBD2|-
TGTGCTAGCAGCTTAGTAGCGGGGGATAAGGAGACCCAGTACTTC
CASSLVAGDKETQYF
>TRBJ2-7|TRBV9|14|-|-
TGTGCCAGCAGCGTGGGGACTCGCTCCTACGAGCAGTACTTC
CASSVGTRSYEQYF
>TRBJ2-2|TRBV7-6|15|-|-
TGTGCCAGCAGCTTGTCAGAAGCGTTAGCCGGGGAGCTGTTTTTT
CASSLSEALAGELFF
>TRBJ1-4|TRBV13|16|-|-
TGTGCCAGCAGCTTAGGGGTGGGAGCGCTTCGTGAAAAACTGTTTTTT
CASSLGVGALREKLFF
>TRBJ2-5|TRBV4-3|17|TRBD2|-
TGCGCCAGCAGCCGCGGGATAGCGGGGGGCTTCCAAGAGACCCAGTACTTC
CASSRGIAGGFQETQYF
>TRBJ2-1|TRBV2|17|-|-
TGTGCCAGCAGTGAAGCACCACTAGCCTCCCCTCACAATGAGCAGTTCTTC
CASSEAPLASPHNEQFF
>TRBJ1-6|TRBV7-9|13|-|-
TGTGCCTCTGGGAGCTCCTATAATTCACCCCTCCACTTT
CASGSSYNSPLHF
>TRBJ1-5|TRBV25-1|14|TRBD1|-
TGTGCCAGCAGTGCGACAGGGAGGAATCAGCCCCAGCATTTT
CASSATGRNQPQHF
>TRBJ1-2|TRBV9|15|TRBD1|-
TGTGCCAGCAGCTCAGGGACAGGGAAGAACTATGGCTACACCTTC
CASSSGTGKNYGYTF
>TRBJ2-1|TRBV5-1|12|TRBD1|-
TGCGCCAGCAGCTGGACAGGGGATGAGCAGTTCTTC
CASSWTGDEQFF
>TRBJ1-2|TRBV2|14|-|-
TGTGCCAGCAGTGACGCAGGGCCAAGCTATGGCTACACCTTC
CASSDAGPSYGYTF
>TRBJ2-5|TRBV9|13|-|-
TGTGCCAGCAGCGATTGGGACTTGGAGACCCAGTACTTC
CASSDWDLETQYF
>TRBJ2-3|TRBV6-5|13|TRBD1|-
TGTGCCAGCAGGCAGGGGGTCACAGATACGCAGTATTTT
CASRQGVTDTQYF
>TRBJ1-2|TRBV5-4|13|-|-
TGTGCCAGCAGCTCATGGGCAAACTATGGCTACACCTTC
CASSSWANYGYTF
>TRBJ2-5|TRBV9|14|TRBD1|-
TGTGCCAGCAGCCCACAGGGGGCGGAGGAGACCCAGTACTTC
CASSPQGAEETQYF
>TRBJ2-1|TRBV6-1|13|-|once
TGTGCCAGCAGGATGCAGGGAGGCTATGAGCAGTTCTTC
CASRMQGGYEQFF
>TRBJ1-1|TRBV6-1|15|-|-
TGTGCCAGCATTTTGAGTAGGACCCCCAACACTGAAGCTTTCTTT
CASILSRTPNTEAFF
>TRBJ2-1|TRBV11-3|14|-|once
TGTGCCAGCAGCTTAGAATTTGGAATCGATGAGCAGTTCTTC
CASSLEFGIDEQFF
>TRBJ1-5|TRBV19|15|-|-
TGTGCCAGTAGTATGGGGGGGGGCGGATGGCAGCCCCAGCATTTT
CASSMGGGGWQPQHF
>TRBJ1-2|TRBV30|13|-|-
TGTGCCTGGAGTGTGGGAGTTACCCATGGCTACACCTTC
CAWSVGVTHGYTF
>TRBJ2-7|TRBV11-2|18|-|-
TGTGCCAGCAGCTTAGTCCCCCAGTCAGACGGTGTAGCGAACGAGCAGTACTTC
CASSLVPQSDGVANEQYF
>TRBJ1-2|TRBV4-1|14|-|-
TGCGCCAGCAGCCAAGATCCTGCTAACTATGGCTACACCTTC
CASSQDPANYGYTF
>TRBJ1-4|TRBV13|14|TRBD1|-
TGTGCCAGCAGCCCTGGGACAGGGGTTGAAAAACTGTTTTTT
CASSPGTGVEKLFF
>TRBJ1-1|TRBV9|14|-|-
TGTGCCAGCAGCGTAGTTCGGGGAAACACTGAAGCTTTCTTT
CASSVVRGNTEAFF
>TRBJ2-7|TRBV30|12|-|-
TGTGCCTGGAGTGTAGGAGGCTACGAGCAGTACTTC
CAWSVGGYEQYF
>TRBJ1-2|TRBV6-5|14|TRBD1|-
TGTGCCAGCAGATATGGACAGGGGGCTTATGGCTACACCTTC
CASRYGQGAYGYTF
>TRBJ1-4|TRBV25-1|13|-|-
TGTGCCAGCAGTCTCCAGGTTAATGAAAAACTGTTTTTT
CASSLQVNEKLFF
>TRBJ2-2|TRBV6-6|14|-|once
TGTGCCAGCAGTTACCTAGCCAACACCGGGGAGCTGTTTTTT
CASSYLANTGELFF
>TRBJ2-3|TRBV5-1|12|-|-
TGCGCCAGCAGCTGGAGTACAGATACGCAGTATTTT
CASSWSTDTQYF
>TRBJ1-5|TRBV27|14|TRBD1|-
TGTGCCAGCAGTTTATCAGGGGGCTGGCAGCCCCAGCATTTT
CASSLSGGWQPQHF
>TRBJ2-1|TRBV7-6|14|TRBD2|-
TGTGCCAGCAGCGCTTGGGTGAGCGGGGGTGAGCAGTTCTTC
CASSAWVSGGEQFF
>TRBJ2-1|TRBV7-9|14|-|-
TGTGCCAGCAGCTCCCCCGGGCCTTACAATGAGCAGTTCTTC
CASSSPGPYNEQFF
>TRBJ2-3|TRBV29-1|14|-|-
TGCAGCGTTGTTTCCGACATTATGGCAGATACGCAGTATTTT
CSVVSDIMADTQYF
>TRBJ2-7|TRBV5-3|14|-|-
TGTGCCAGAAGCTATGTCAGGACCAACTACGAGCAGTACTTC
CARSYVRTNYEQYF
>TRBJ1-2|TRBV18|15|-|-
TGTGCCAGCTCACCACCGGGCCAAGCCTCCTATGGCTACACCTTC
CASSPPGQASYGYTF
>TRBJ2-7|TRBV4-1|12|-|-
TGCGCCAGCAGCCACGATCCGGGCGAGCAGTACTTC
CASSHDPGEQYF
>TRBJ2-1|TRBV13|14|TRBD1|-
TGTGCCAGCAGCTCGGGACAGGATAGCAATGAGCAGTTCTTC
CASSSGQDSNEQFF
>TRBJ1-2|TRBV11-2|14|-|once
TGTGCCAGCAGCTTAGGGGCAGCCAACTATGGCTACACCTTC
CASSLGAANYGYTF
>TRBJ2-7|TRBV9|15|-|-
TGTGCCAGCAGCGTATCCCAGGGGGGACTAGTCGAGCAGTACTTC
CASSVSQGGLVEQYF
>TRBJ2-1|TRBV7-9|16|-|once
TGTGCCAGCAGCTCCACCGGGGGGCACCCATACAATGAGCAGTTCTTC
CASSSTGGHPYNEQFF
>TRBJ1-1|TRBV5-5|14|-|-
TGTGCCAGCAGCTTGGCCAGAGGGCCCGCAGGAGCTTTCTTT
CASSLARGPAGAFF
>TRBJ1-2|TRBV15|16|TRBD1|once
TGTGCCACCAGCAGCGATGGACAGGGGGTCCCCTATGGCTACACCTTC
CATSSDGQGVPYGYTF
>TRBJ2-1|TRBV29-1|15|-|-
TGCAGCGCCCCCGTTTTAAGCGCCACCAACAATGAGCAGTTCTTC
CSAPVLSATNNEQFF
>TRBJ2-1|TRBV13|17|-|-
TGTGCCAGCAGCTTAGGCCTCCGGGGGCCCCTCGGGGGTGAGCAGTTCTTC
CASSLGLRGPLGGEQFF
>TRBJ2-1|TRBV10-3|15|TRBD1|-
TGTGCCATCACCCCTACAGGGGGTGTTAACAATGAGCAGTTCTTC
CAITPTGGVNNEQFF
>TRBJ2-7|TRBV18|16|-|-
-
CASSYFGNGDGYEQYF